This T cell receptor beta chain was sequenced in a study of T-cell reconstitution after alpha-beta-depleted transplantation in children. TCRbeta library construction was performed incorporating unique molecular identifiers. Each CDR3 protein gets one entry after TCRdb re-called the PCR reads with MiXCR. The data show roughly 180,000 distinct CDR3 sequences, roughly 15% seen once. Specimen: PBMCs from the stem cell graft donor, collected from the stem cell graft. This clonotype originated in a human donor who donated a stem cell graft to a child with acute lymphoblastic leukemia.

In DNA, the CDR3 is TGTGCCAGCAGGGCCTCACAGGGGGCCGGTGAAGCTTTCTTT. As protein: CASRASQGAGEAFF. J is TRBJ1-1 and V is TRBV6-1; 9 nucleotides line up with TRBD1. The CDR3 covers 14 residues. J gave up 7 bases and V 6 bases, and 9 bases lay outside the gene matches. Germline V gene sequence: CDR1 MNHNS, CDR2 SASEGT.